This is a list of T cell receptor beta chains from one sample in a study of blood T cell repertoires in COVID-19. The protocol was immunoSEQ multiplex PCR, while the TCRdb copy is restricted to in-frame clones and leaves out a portion. The table includes approximately 170,000 clones, 79% detected once. The sample comprised PBMCs or T cells enriched from blood (not recorded which). The origin of the receptors is a woman aged 70-85 years in a cohort exposed to, infected with or recovered from COVID-19 (not recorded which). CDR3s include the opening cysteine and the closing phenylalanine or tryptophan. The D gene is left open where the match is weak. Part of the rows lack a size; the others show once, few, many or a class for expanded clones.

>TRBV3-1/TRBV3-2|TRBJ1-1|-|-
CASSRQNTEAFF
TGTGCCAGCAGCCGGCAGAACACTGAAGCTTTCTTT
>TRBV18|TRBJ1-3|-|-
CASSLTRGSGNTIYF
TGTGCCAGCTCACTAACCCGGGGATCTGGAAACACCATATATTTT
>TRBV18|TRBJ2-7|few|TRBD1
CASSLGQGAYEQYF
TGTGCCAGCTCACTGGGACAGGGGGCCTACGAGCAGTACTTC
>TRBV2|TRBJ2-7|few|TRBD1
CASSLSTGDSSYEQYF
TGTGCCAGCAGCCTATCAACTGGGGACAGCTCCTACGAGCAGTACTTC
>TRBV11-3|TRBJ2-1|many|-
CASSSRGEQFF
TGTGCCAGCAGCTCCCGGGGTGAGCAGTTCTTC
>TRBV7-7|TRBJ2-7|-|-
CASSPIAGTYEQYF
TGTGCTAGCAGCCCCATTGCGGGGACCTACGAGCAGTACTTC
>TRBV28|TRBJ1-5|-|TRBD1
CASTPPWGQGVQPQHF
TGTGCCAGCACCCCGCCGTGGGGACAGGGGGTACAGCCCCAGCATTTT
>TRBV2|TRBJ2-5|-|-
CASSAIGGGGETQYF
TGTGCCAGCAGTGCCATCGGGGGTGGGGGAGAGACCCAGTACTTC
>TRBV28|TRBJ1-2|few|-
CATNRPHNYGYTF
TGTGCCACCAACAGACCCCATAACTATGGCTACACCTTC
>TRBV7-9|TRBJ2-3|-|-
CASSPSGGGSTDTQYF
TGTGCCAGCAGCCCGTCGGGGGGCGGATCCACAGATACGCAGTATTTT
>TRBV11-1|TRBJ1-1|once|TRBD1
CASSQPPGQANTEAFF
TGTGCCAGCAGCCAACCCCCGGGACAGGCGAACACTGAAGCTTTCTTT
>TRBV5-8|TRBJ1-3|-|-
CASSPDRTSGNTIYF
TGTGCCAGCAGCCCTGACAGGACCTCTGGAAACACCATATATTTT
>TRBV30|TRBJ2-7|-|TRBD2
CAWSVGGSGYEQYF
TGTGCCTGGAGTGTAGGCGGGAGTGGGTACGAGCAGTACTTC
>TRBV28|TRBJ2-5|-|TRBD2
CASISPSGLAGGWGETQYF
TGTGCCAGCATCTCACCCTCCGGACTAGCGGGAGGGTGGGGGGAGACCCAGTACTTC
>TRBV6-1|TRBJ1-1|-|TRBD1
CASRPTGMNTEAFF
TGTGCCAGCAGGCCGACAGGGATGAACACTGAAGCTTTCTTT
>TRBV4-2|TRBJ2-2|few|TRBD2
CASSQGGLAGVRTGELFF
TGTGCCAGCAGCCAAGGGGGTCTAGCGGGAGTTCGGACCGGGGAGCTGTTTTTT
>TRBV7-2|TRBJ2-1|-|TRBD2
CASSARLAGGYNEQFF
TGTGCCAGCAGCGCCCGACTAGCGGGAGGGTACAATGAGCAGTTCTTC
>TRBV2|TRBJ2-1|-|-
CASIEGVAPPYNEQFF
TGTGCCAGCATCGAAGGCGTAGCGCCTCCCTACAATGAGCAGTTCTTC
>TRBV7-9|TRBJ2-5|-|TRBD2
CASSPWTSVETQYF
TGTGCCAGCAGCCCTTGGACTAGTGTAGAGACCCAGTACTTC
>TRBV29-1|TRBJ2-1|-|TRBD2
CSVELVGGWSSYNEQFF
TGCAGCGTTGAATTGGTGGGAGGGTGGAGCTCCTACAATGAGCAGTTCTTC
>TRBV7-9|TRBJ2-7|few|-
CASRLGLNEQYF
TGTGCCAGCAGACTAGGATTAAACGAGCAGTACTTC
>TRBV19|TRBJ1-4|few|TRBD1
CASSPLRGAKLFF
TGTGCCAGTAGCCCCCTCAGGGGGGCAAAACTGTTTTTT
>TRBV5-1|TRBJ2-2|many|-
CASSLDTNTGELFF
TGCGCCAGCAGCTTGGACACGAACACCGGGGAGCTGTTTTTT
>TRBV19|TRBJ1-2|-|-
CASRGPGSGSHGYTF
TGTGCCAGTAGAGGACCCGGTTCAGGGTCCCATGGCTACACCTTC
>TRBV18|TRBJ1-3|-|-
CASSPRGGLPSGNTIYF
TGTGCCAGCTCACCACGGGGCGGCTTACCCTCTGGAAACACCATATATTTT